The sequence of this TCR beta chain was determined in a study of early T cells in non-severe SARS-CoV-2 infection. As for the study in general: The chains were unpaired, and the sequenced material was bulk RNA from unsorted whole blood.

This clonotype was observed a few times. No antigen is known for it. CDR3 length: 17 residues. Study observations and caveats: CD4 and private specificities were missed by VDJdb matching, which favored anti-spike CD8 responses.

Unique molecular identifiers tagged individual cDNA molecules. TCRdb called the 5' RACE reads again in MiXCR, with one record for every CDR3 protein. The sample has some 71,000 distinct CDR3 sequences, about 9.4% seen once. The J gene is TRBJ2-2, the V gene TRBV21-1; the DNA was not used to check the table's D call, TRBD2. TRBV21-1 corresponds to a pseudogene. The TCR comes from an adult who was a healthcare worker with PCR-confirmed SARS-CoV-2 infection or an uninfected control (not recorded which). Sequenced sample: whole blood. Here the CDR3 DNA reads TGTGCCAGCAGCAAACACAGGACCGCCCTCAACACCGGGGAGCTGTTTTTT. Translated, it gives CASSKHRTALNTGELFF.